This T cell receptor (beta chain) emerged from a study of T cells in Graves' hyperthyroidism and ophthalmopathy. The study, taken as a whole, reports: The model foresaw ophthalmopathy a median around 6.8 months prior to onset. Blood also carried most thyroid clonotypes expanded above 0.001.

This clonotype was picked up many times. Antigen specificity is unknown. V was pared by 6 bases and J by 4 bases, with 18 bases of the junction left unmatched. Germline CDR1 is MDHEN and CDR2 is SYDVKM. This CDR3 contains 18 residues. Amplification of TCR beta CDR3 regions was performed using RNA transcripts as template. The HTBI primer set served for first-round RT-PCR of the TCR CDR3. MiXCR, applied by TCRdb to the multiplex PCR reads, yields one record per CDR3 protein. The sample includes a few hundred thousand distinct CDR3 sequences, about a fifth of them seen just once. This clonotype originated in a man aged 18 to 29 with Graves' ophthalmopathy. The V and J genes are TRBV28 and TRBJ1-2; the match to TRBD1 covers 9 bases. The specimen sequenced was blood. The CDR3 region has the DNA TGTGCCAGCAGCGGGGTGGGGGACAGGGTGGATGTTGGCTATGGCTACACCTTC. Translated, it gives CASSGVGDRVDVGYGYTF.